The rows below give T cell receptor beta chains drawn from one sample of a study of Tregs in tolerant kidney transplant recipients. The data were produced by immunoSEQ multiplex PCR, yet TCRdb's version contains in-frame clones alone and is incomplete. The sample holds tens of thousands of clones, 93% seen once. Sequenced here: CD4+ T cells from blood, sampled before the transplant. Receptor source: a human donor who received a combined kidney and bone marrow transplant. Each CDR3 is given with its conserved first and last residue. Fields, in order: CDR3 length, V gene, clone size, J gene, D gene, CDR3 DNA, CDR3 protein. A D gene is named only where the DNA matches it firmly. Only some rows state a clone size, as once, few, many or a class for expanded clones.

14	TRBV18	.	TRBJ2-3	.	TGTGCCAGCTCACCACCGACAGAAACAGATACGCAGTATTTT	CASSPPTETDTQYF
10	TRBV29-1	.	TRBJ2-3	.	TGCAGCGTTGCGGTGGATACGCAGTATTTT	CSVAVDTQYF
20	TRBV10-1	.	TRBJ2-3	TRBD2	TGCGCCAGCCCCGGCCGGGACCCGAGACTAGCCGATCCATCCACAGATACGCAGTATTTT	CASPGRDPRLADPSTDTQYF
13	TRBV7-3	.	TRBJ1-1	.	TGTGCCAGCAGCTCCAGGGAGAACACTGAAGCTTTCTTT	CASSSRENTEAFF
13	TRBV7-8	.	TRBJ2-5	TRBD1	TGTGCCAGCAGCGTCGGGACAGAAGAGACCCAGTACTTC	CASSVGTEETQYF
17	TRBV15	.	TRBJ2-7	TRBD2	TGTGCCACCAGCAGAGGGATCGGGACTAGTATTTCCAACGAGCAGTACTTC	CATSRGIGTSISNEQYF
13	TRBV11-2	.	TRBJ1-1	.	TGTGCCAGCAGCTTAGCCACGGACACTGAAGCTTTCTTT	CASSLATDTEAFF
17	TRBV5-1	.	TRBJ2-5	TRBD2	TGCGCCAGCAGCCCGCCGACTAGCGGGGGCTACCAAGAGACCCAGTACTTC	CASSPPTSGGYQETQYF
15	TRBV5-4	.	TRBJ2-2	.	TGTGCCAGCAGCGTGGACTATCCCCCCACCGGGGAGCTGTTTTTT	CASSVDYPPTGELFF
12	TRBV11-1	.	TRBJ1-6	.	TGTGCCAGCAGCGCCGGGGGGTCACCCCTCCACTTT	CASSAGGSPLHF
18	TRBV11-2	.	TRBJ2-3	TRBD2	TGTGCCAGCAGCTTAGAGACTAGCGGGCCCCATAGCACAGATACGCAGTATTTT	CASSLETSGPHSTDTQYF
14	TRBV11-2	.	TRBJ2-3	.	TGTGCCAGCAGCTTAAGGGGGTGGACAGATACGCAGTATTTT	CASSLRGWTDTQYF
14	TRBV18	.	TRBJ1-2	TRBD1	TGTGCCAGCTCATCCCAAACAGGGGGCTGGGGCTACACCTTC	CASSSQTGGWGYTF
12	TRBV27	.	TRBJ1-5	.	TGTGCCAGCAGTTTACGGGGACAGCCCCAGCATTTT	CASSLRGQPQHF
14	TRBV4-3	.	TRBJ2-1	.	TGCGCCAGCAGCCAAGTCCTAGAAAACAATGAGCAGTTCTTC	CASSQVLENNEQFF
15	TRBV19	.	TRBJ2-2	.	TGTGCCAGTAGTATACCCAGACAGTCCACCGGGGAGCTGTTTTTT	CASSIPRQSTGELFF
15	TRBV7-2	.	TRBJ2-1	.	TGTGCCAGCAGCTCGCAGGGGGAGCGGGGGATTGAGCAGTTCTTC	CASSSQGERGIEQFF
15	TRBV27	.	TRBJ2-7	.	TGTGCCAGCAGTTCCCTGGGCGGGACCGACTACGAGCAGTACTTC	CASSSLGGTDYEQYF
17	TRBV23-1	.	TRBJ2-7	TRBD2	TGCGCCAGCAGCCGGGGAGGGGCTGGCCGGAGCTCCTACGAGCAGTACTTC	CASSRGGAGRSSYEQYF
15	TRBV7-2	.	TRBJ1-2	TRBD1	TGTGCCAGCACCCTATACGGGACAGGTCATGGGGGCTACACCTTC	CASTLYGTGHGGYTF
13	TRBV7-2	.	TRBJ2-7	TRBD2	TGTGCCAGCAGCTTATTCACGGGGGGTGAGCAGTACTTC	CASSLFTGGEQYF
16	TRBV7-2	.	TRBJ2-2	TRBD2	TGTGCCAGCAGCTTAAGACTAGCGGGGGGCACCGGGGAGCTGTTTTTT	CASSLRLAGGTGELFF
17	TRBV5-4	.	TRBJ2-1	TRBD2	TGTGCCAGCAGCATCGGACTAGCGGGGGGGCCGGGGGATGAGCAGTTCTTC	CASSIGLAGGPGDEQFF
14	TRBV15	.	TRBJ2-3	TRBD1	TGTGCCACCAGCAGTAGACAGGGAGTAGATACGCAGTATTTT	CATSSRQGVDTQYF
14	TRBV5-1	.	TRBJ2-7	TRBD1	TGCGCCAGCAGCCTAGGGACAGGGCGTGACGAGCAGTACTTC	CASSLGTGRDEQYF
14	TRBV4-3	.	TRBJ1-6	TRBD1	TGCGCCAGCCGAAGGACAGGGCATAATTCCCCCCTCCACTTT	CASRRTGHNSPLHF
14	TRBV7-2	few	TRBJ1-2	.	TGTGCCAGCAGCCTACTGGAGGGAGACTATGGCTACACCTTC	CASSLLEGDYGYTF
14	TRBV7-2	.	TRBJ1-1	.	TGTGCCAGCAGCTTTACATCAGTTGCCACTGAAGCTTTCTTT	CASSFTSVATEAFF
15	TRBV28	.	TRBJ1-1	TRBD1	TGTGCCAGCGCATTCTACGGGACAGGGAGGACTGAAGCTTTCTTT	CASAFYGTGRTEAFF
15	TRBV30	.	TRBJ1-2	.	TGTGCCTGGAGTGCCGACAGGTTGGCTAACTATGGCTACACCTTC	CAWSADRLANYGYTF
15	TRBV5-1	.	TRBJ2-5	.	TGCGCCAGCAGCTCTAGCGCCAGGGTGAAAGAGACCCAGTACTTC	CASSSSARVKETQYF
14	TRBV7-3	.	TRBJ1-1	.	TGTGCCAGCAGCTTGGACAGATGGAACACTGAAGCTTTCTTT	CASSLDRWNTEAFF
13	TRBV14	.	TRBJ1-2	.	TGTGCCAGCAGCCAAGATTTTCGGGGTTCCTACACCTTC	CASSQDFRGSYTF
16	TRBV7-3	.	TRBJ2-6	.	TGTGCCAGCAGCCCGAACAGGGCCTCTGGGGCCAACGTCCTGACTTTC	CASSPNRASGANVLTF
14	TRBV11-1	.	TRBJ2-1	.	TGTGCCAGCAGCTTAAGAGGCTCCGGGAGTGAGCAGTTCTTC	CASSLRGSGSEQFF
15	TRBV5-4	.	TRBJ2-5	TRBD2	TGTGCCAGCAGCCCAAGAGCGGGACCCCAAGAGACCCAGTACTTC	CASSPRAGPQETQYF
15	TRBV19	.	TRBJ2-7	TRBD1	TGTGCCAGTAGTATAGCTGACAGGGATACCTACGAGCAGTACTTC	CASSIADRDTYEQYF
16	TRBV4-3	.	TRBJ2-1	TRBD1	TGCGCCAGCAGCCTAGAGGGGGACAGCTCCTACAATGAGCAGTTCTTC	CASSLEGDSSYNEQFF
15	TRBV7-3	.	TRBJ2-3	TRBD2	TGTGCCAGCAGCTTAGCGGGAGGGATCACAGATACGCAGTATTTT	CASSLAGGITDTQYF
14	TRBV11-1	.	TRBJ1-2	TRBD1	TGTGCCAGCAGCTCCTACAGGGGAAGCTATGGCTACACCTTC	CASSSYRGSYGYTF
14	TRBV28	few	TRBJ1-3	.	TGTGCCAGCAGGGTACAGGGAACTGGAAACACCATATATTTT	CASRVQGTGNTIYF
15	TRBV5-8	once	TRBJ2-1	TRBD2	TGTGCCAGCAGCTGGGGGACTACTCATTACAATGAGCAGTTCTTC	CASSWGTTHYNEQFF